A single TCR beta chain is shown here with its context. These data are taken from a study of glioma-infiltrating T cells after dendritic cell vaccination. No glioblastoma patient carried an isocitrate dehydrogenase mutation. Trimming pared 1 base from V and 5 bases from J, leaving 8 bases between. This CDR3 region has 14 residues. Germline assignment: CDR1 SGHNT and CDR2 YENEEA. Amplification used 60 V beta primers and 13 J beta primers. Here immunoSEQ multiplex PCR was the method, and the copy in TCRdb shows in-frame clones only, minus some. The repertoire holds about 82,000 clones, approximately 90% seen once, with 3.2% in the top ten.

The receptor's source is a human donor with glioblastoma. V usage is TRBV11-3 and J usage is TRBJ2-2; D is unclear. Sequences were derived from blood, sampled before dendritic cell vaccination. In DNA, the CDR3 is TGTGCCAGCAGCTTAGGCTACAGAACCGGGGAGCTGTTTTTT. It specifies CASSLGYRTGELFF.